A single sample gave rise to the 15 T cell receptor beta chains below, sequenced in a study of kidney transplant recipient with SARS-CoV-2 infection. TCRdb itself ran the reads through MiXCR, one entry per CDR3 protein. The sample holds roughly 230,000 distinct CDR3 sequences, less than 35% seen once. The sequences come from a blood sample, collected at baseline and on day 111 from a kidney transplant recipient. These receptors originate from a male patient aged 25-45 years who had COVID-19 and was a kidney transplant recipient. Part of the T cells may come from the graft donor.

At least ten counts were recorded for this clonotype. Here the CDR3 reads CASSLQGMNTEAFF. CDR3 in DNA: TGTGCCAGCAGTTTGCAGGGTATGAACACTGAAGCTTTCTTT. The rearrangement links TRBV12-3 or TRBV12-4 to TRBJ1-1, with D possibly matching TRBD1 (5 bases). Trimming removed 3 bases from V and 0 bases from J, with 8 bases in between. The CDR3 is made up of 14 amino acids.

Notes on this clonotype: A much bigger clone sits one base away, suggesting this may be a read error. This chain uses TRBV5-8 with TRBJ1-2, with D hard to call. CDR1 is SGHTS and CDR2 is YDEGEE in the germline V gene. The CDR3 has 16 residues. The CDR3 sequence: CASVVFHPRKTYGCTF. CDR3 sequence (DNA): TGTGCCAGCGTGGTTTTTCATCCACGAAAGACCTATGGCTGCACCTTC.

This clonotype appeared many times. The chain is built from TRBV30 and TRBJ2-2; D not certain. The CDR3 covers 12 residues. The germline V gene has CDR1 GTSNPN and CDR2 SVGIG (reference sequence). Deletions cut 1 base from V and 6 bases from J, with 6 bases between. CDR3 amino acids: CAWSGGAGELFF. Written as DNA, the CDR3 is TGTGCCTGGAGTGGGGGTGCCGGGGAGCTGTTTTTT.

With regard to this clonotype: Mismatch with germline at one junction end may stem from a read error. The chain is built from TRBV7-6 and TRBJ1-2; D is unresolved. Germline CDR1 SGHVS, CDR2 FNYEAQ. This CDR3 contains 17 residues. This CDR3 reads CAGSVLHESRKTYGYTF. CDR3 DNA sequence: TGTGCCGGCAGCGTTTTGCATGAATCTCGAAAGACCTATGGCTACACCTTC.

This clonotype was detected many times. The V and J genes are TRBV28 and TRBJ2-7, with TRBD2 matching over 13 bases. V was pared by 3 bases and J by 6 bases, with 8 bases of the junction left unmatched. This CDR3 has 16 amino acids. From germline, CDR1 is MDHEN and CDR2 SYDVKM. DNA for the CDR3: TGTGCCAGCAGTTTTCGTGGGACTAGCGGGAAGGCCGAGCAGTACTTC. It encodes CASSFRGTSGKAEQYF.

In its sample, this clonotype was seen many times. This chain links TRBV19 with TRBJ1-1; 8 bases are shared with TRBD1. This CDR3 comprises 15 residues. V lost 5 bases to trimming and J lost 5 bases; unmatched junction nucleotides: 10. Germline values: CDR1 LNHDA, CDR2 SQIVND (reference sequence). The CDR3: CASSASQGAGTEAFF. The CDR3 nucleotides read TGTGCCAGTAGTGCCAGTCAGGGGGCAGGGACTGAAGCTTTCTTT.

Notes on this clonotype: This may be a read error: a much more frequent sequence differs by one nucleotide. The rearrangement uses TRBV28 and TRBJ1-5, with D possibly matching TRBD1 (6 bases). Germline V gene lookup returns CDR1 MDHEN and CDR2 SYDVKM. This CDR3 is 15 amino acids long. DNA for the CDR3: TGTGCCATCCAAACCTACAGGGAGACGAATCAACCCCAGCATTTT. The encoded protein is CAIQTYRETNQPQHF.

As regards this clonotype: This clone may be a read error of a much larger clone one base away. The chain carries TRBV28 and TRBJ1-1, with D unclear. The germline V gene has CDR1 MDHEN and CDR2 SYDVKM. There are 15 residues in the CDR3. V lost 5 bases, J lost 1 base, and 14 bases lay in between. This chain's CDR3 is CASSPFQGPNTEAFF. The CDR3 region has the DNA TGTGCCAGCAGTCCCTTTCAAGGGCCGAACACTGAAGCTTTCTTT. Combining the CDR3 with reference TRBV28 and TRBJ1-1 gives the whole variable domain DVKVTQSSRYLVKRTGEKVFLECVQDMDHENMFWYRQDPGLGLRLIYFSYDVKMKEKGDIPEGYSVSREKKERFSLILESASTNQTSMYLCASSPFQGPNTEAFFGQGTRLTVV.

Remarks on this clonotype: This may come from a read error, since a much larger clone is one base off. The genes are TRBV19 and TRBJ1-2; D not certain. This CDR3 is built from 17 residues. Germline values: CDR1 LNHDA, CDR2 SQIVND (reference sequence). V lost 5 bases to trimming and J lost 4 bases, with 23 bases between them. The CDR3 protein is CASSLALTNQKTYGYTF. The CDR3 DNA reads as TGTGCCAGTAGTTTGGCTCTGACAAATCAAAAGACCTATGGCTACACCTTC.

A few counts support this clonotype. A much larger clone is a single base away; this may be a read error. The gene calls are TRBV24-1 and TRBJ1-2; D uncertain. The V and J ends lost 4 bases and 4 bases respectively, with 21 bases between them. From germline, CDR1 is KGHDR and CDR2 SFDVKD. The CDR3 has 17 amino acids. DNA of the CDR3: TGTGCCACCAGTGAATTCTTTAGTACCAGAAAGACCTATGGCTACACCTTC. It yields the protein CATSEFFSTRKTYGYTF.

Comment on this clonotype: A much larger clone is a single base away; this may be a read error. This chain uses TRBV6-5 with TRBJ2-7; 7 bases are a match to TRBD1. Trimming removed 6 bases from V and 2 bases from J; junction bases left unmatched: 10. This CDR3 region has 15 residues. The germline V gene encodes CDR1 MNHEY and CDR2 SVGAGI. The chain's CDR3 is CASRGGTVSPYEQYF. Here the CDR3 DNA reads TGTGCCAGCAGGGGTGGGACAGTCAGCCCCTACGAGCAGTACTTC.

A word on this clonotype: The final CDR3 position lacks the conserved phenylalanine or tryptophan, pointing to a likely read error. It is unclear where the CDR3 begins or ends on the DNA, so no DNA is shown, and the CDR3 is as TCRdb lists it. The chain couples TRBV7-5 to TRBJ1-2; the table's D call, TRBD1, has no DNA check behind it. TRBV7-5 is listed as a pseudogene. From its first to its last residue, the CDR3 has 19 amino acids. CDR3 residues: CISVPEIIPEVGKTYGYTL.

Comments on this clonotype: This sequence may be a read error, since a much larger clone differs from it by one base. This chain links TRBV6-6 with TRBJ1-1; no definite D call. This CDR3 is 15 amino acids long. In germline, CDR1 is MNHNY, CDR2 SVGAGI (reference sequence). Between the trimmed V and J ends, which lost 5 bases and 4 bases, there was a span of 17 bases. The CDR3 DNA is TGTGCCAGCAGTCCCGCGGAGGGCATTGGCACTGAAGCTTTCTTT. Translating gives CASSPAEGIGTEAFF.

A note on this clonotype: It may be a read error: a sequence one base away is much more abundant. V and J are TRBV19 and TRBJ2-1; D call uncertain. Germline V gene data show CDR1 as LNHDA and CDR2 as SQIVND (reference sequence). The CDR3 runs to 14 residues. CDR3 bases: TGTGCCGGTAGTCTATGGAATTTCGGCGATGAGCAGTTCTTC. This codes for CAGSLWNFGDEQFF.

With regard to this clonotype: This may be a read error, as it is one base from a much larger clone. The chain recombines TRBV5-1 with TRBJ2-2; D is perhaps TRBD1 or TRBD2 (6 bases each). The CDR3 has 17 residues. Germline V gives CDR1 SGHRS, CDR2 YFSETQ. In DNA, the CDR3 is TGCGCCAGCAGCTTACCGAGACAGGTATCGAACACCGGGGGGCTGTTTTTT. Translated: CASSLPRQVSNTGGLFF.